This T cell receptor beta chain was identified during a study of T cell responses to AZD1222 COVID-19 vaccine. Only in-frame clones appear in the TCRdb table, and some are missing; sequencing was by immunoSEQ multiplex PCR. Seen here are 140,000 to 150,000 clones, approximately 94% observed once, and the top ten hold more than 8.5%. Germline V gene sequence: CDR1 SQVTM, CDR2 ANQGSEA. V was pared by 4 bases and J by 5 bases, with 7 bases of the junction left unmatched. The CDR3 length is 14 residues. This TCR came from an adult in good health. This chain links TRBV29-1 with TRBJ1-5, with 8 bases lining up with TRBD1. The sequencing used peripheral blood, collected on day 0 of AZD1222 vaccination. Here the CDR3 reads CSVGVAGGDQPQHF. The CDR3 DNA reads as TGCAGCGTTGGCGTGGCAGGGGGCGATCAGCCCCAGCATTTT.